This T cell receptor beta chain comes out of a study of T cells expressing NK-cell markers. About the research overall: Repertoire data for TCR beta were derived from sorted T cells (CD3+CD56+NKG2C+, CD3+CD56+NKG2C- and CD3+CD56-NKG2C+). Among eight sequenced donors, seven carried HCMV seropositivity while one was seronegative.

Germline assignment: CDR1 SGHAT and CDR2 FQDESV (reference sequence). CDR3 length: 15 amino acids. TCRdb re-called the 5' RACE reads and gives one entry per CDR3 protein, without DNA. This sample's clone table lists 300,000 to 450,000 distinct CDR3 sequences. The sample taken for sequencing was blood T cells: a sorted CD56 or NKG2C T cell subset, CD4+ or CD8+ T cells, or bulk PBMC T cells (not recorded which). The J gene is TRBJ2-1, the V gene TRBV11-1; checking the TCRdb D call of TRBD2 is not possible without DNA. This receptor was obtained from a man aged 18-70 years in good health. CDR3 residues: CASSSLERLAFEQFF.